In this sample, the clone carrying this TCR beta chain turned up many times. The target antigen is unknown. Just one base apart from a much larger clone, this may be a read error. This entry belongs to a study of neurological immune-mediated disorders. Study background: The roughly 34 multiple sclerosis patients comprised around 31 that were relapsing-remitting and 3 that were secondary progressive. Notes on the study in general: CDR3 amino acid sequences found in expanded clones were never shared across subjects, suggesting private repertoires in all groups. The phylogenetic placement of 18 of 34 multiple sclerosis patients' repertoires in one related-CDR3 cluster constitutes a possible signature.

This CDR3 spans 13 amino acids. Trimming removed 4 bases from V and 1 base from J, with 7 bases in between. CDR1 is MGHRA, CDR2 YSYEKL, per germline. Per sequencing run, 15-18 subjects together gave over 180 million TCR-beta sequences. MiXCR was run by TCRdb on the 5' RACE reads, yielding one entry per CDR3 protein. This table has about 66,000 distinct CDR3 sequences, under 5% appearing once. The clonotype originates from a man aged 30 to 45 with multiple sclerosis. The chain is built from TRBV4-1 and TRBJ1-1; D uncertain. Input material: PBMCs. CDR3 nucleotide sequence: TGCGCCAGCAGCCTGACAAAGAACACTGAAGCTTTCTTT. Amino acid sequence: CASSLTKNTEAFF.